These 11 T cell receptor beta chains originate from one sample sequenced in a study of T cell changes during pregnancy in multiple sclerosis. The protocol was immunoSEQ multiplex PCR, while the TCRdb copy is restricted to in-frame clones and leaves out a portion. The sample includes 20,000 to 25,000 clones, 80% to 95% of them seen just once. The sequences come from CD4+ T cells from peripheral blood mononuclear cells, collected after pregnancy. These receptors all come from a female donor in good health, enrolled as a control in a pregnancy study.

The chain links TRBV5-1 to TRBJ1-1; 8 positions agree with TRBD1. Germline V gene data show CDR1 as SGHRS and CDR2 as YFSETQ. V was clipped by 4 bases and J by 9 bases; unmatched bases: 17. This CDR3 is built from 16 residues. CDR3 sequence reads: CASSPGATTGERQAFF. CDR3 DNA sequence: TGCGCCAGCAGCCCGGGGGCCACGACAGGGGAGCGTCAAGCTTTCTTT.

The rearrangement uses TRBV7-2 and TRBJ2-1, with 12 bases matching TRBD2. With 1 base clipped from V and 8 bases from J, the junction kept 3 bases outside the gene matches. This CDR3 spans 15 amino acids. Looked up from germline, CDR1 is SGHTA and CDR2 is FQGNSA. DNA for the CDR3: TGTGCCAGCAGCTTAGGGCTAGCGGGAGGGTATGAGCAGTTCTTC. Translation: CASSLGLAGGYEQFF.

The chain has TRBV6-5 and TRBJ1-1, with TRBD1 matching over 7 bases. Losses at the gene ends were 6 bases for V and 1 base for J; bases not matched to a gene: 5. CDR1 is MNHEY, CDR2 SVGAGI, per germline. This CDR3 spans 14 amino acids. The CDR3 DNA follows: TGTGCCAGCAGAACGGGACAGTCGAACACTGAAGCTTTCTTT. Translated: CASRTGQSNTEAFF.

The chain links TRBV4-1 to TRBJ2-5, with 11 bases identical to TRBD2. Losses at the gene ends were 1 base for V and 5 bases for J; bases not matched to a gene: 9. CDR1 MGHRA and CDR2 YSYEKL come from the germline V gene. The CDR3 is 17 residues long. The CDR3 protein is CASSQGQLAGEGETQYF. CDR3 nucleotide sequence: TGCGCCAGCAGCCAAGGACAACTAGCGGGAGAGGGGGAGACCCAGTACTTC.

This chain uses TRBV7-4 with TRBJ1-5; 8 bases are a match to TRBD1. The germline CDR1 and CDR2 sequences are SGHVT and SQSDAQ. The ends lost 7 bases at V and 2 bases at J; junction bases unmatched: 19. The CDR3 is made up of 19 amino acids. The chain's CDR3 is CASTHMGFDRGPRNQPQHF. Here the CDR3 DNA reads TGTGCCAGCACGCATATGGGGTTTGACAGGGGACCTCGCAATCAGCCCCAGCATTTT.

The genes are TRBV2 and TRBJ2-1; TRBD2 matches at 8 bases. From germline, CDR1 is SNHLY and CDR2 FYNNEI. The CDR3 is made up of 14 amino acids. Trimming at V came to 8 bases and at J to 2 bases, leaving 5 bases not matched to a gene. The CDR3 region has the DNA TGTGCCAGCCGATCGGGGGGGGCCTACAATGAGCAGTTCTTC. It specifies CASRSGGAYNEQFF.

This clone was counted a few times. CDR3: CASTRGTSGTDTQYF. The CDR3, as DNA: TGTGCCAGCACCCGCGGGACTAGCGGCACAGATACGCAGTATTTT. The V gene is TRBV27, the J gene TRBJ2-3, with TRBD2 matching over 10 bases. CDR3 length: 15 residues. CDR1 and CDR2 (germline): MNHEY, SMNVEV (reference sequence). The V gene end was trimmed by 7 bases and the J gene end by 1 base; junction bases not matched to a gene: 5.

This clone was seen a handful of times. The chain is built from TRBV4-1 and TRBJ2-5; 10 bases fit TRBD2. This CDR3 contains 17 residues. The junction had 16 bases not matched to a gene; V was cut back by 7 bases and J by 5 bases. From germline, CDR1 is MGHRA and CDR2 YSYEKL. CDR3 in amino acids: CASTLGIAGGSGETQYF. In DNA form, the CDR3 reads TGCGCCAGCACCTTGGGAATAGCGGGAGGTTCCGGGGAGACCCAGTACTTC.

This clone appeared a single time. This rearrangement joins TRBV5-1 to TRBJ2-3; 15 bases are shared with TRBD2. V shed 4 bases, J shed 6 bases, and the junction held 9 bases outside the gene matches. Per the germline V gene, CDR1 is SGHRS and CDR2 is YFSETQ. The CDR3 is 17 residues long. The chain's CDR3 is CASSRGLAGGSSDTQYF. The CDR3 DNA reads TGCGCCAGCAGCCGGGGACTAGCGGGGGGTTCAAGTGATACGCAGTATTTT.

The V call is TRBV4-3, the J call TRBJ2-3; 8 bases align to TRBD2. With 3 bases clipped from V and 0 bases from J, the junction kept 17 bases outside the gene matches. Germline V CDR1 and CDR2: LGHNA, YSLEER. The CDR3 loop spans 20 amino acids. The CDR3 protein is CASSQRFGAGAVYSTDTQYF. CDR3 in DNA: TGCGCCAGCAGCCAGCGCTTTGGAGCGGGAGCAGTATACAGCACAGATACGCAGTATTTT.

The CDR3 protein is CASSLSQGGYGYTF. The DNA for the CDR3 is TGTGCCAGCAGCTTGTCACAGGGCGGCTATGGCTACACCTTC. The rearrangement joins TRBV7-9 to TRBJ1-2; D is perhaps TRBD1 (6 bases). This CDR3 comprises 14 residues. The V gene's germline CDR1 is SEHNR and CDR2 FQNEAQ (reference sequence). Trimming removed 3 bases at V and 4 bases at J, with 12 bases between.